This record looks at one TCR beta chain sequence and its context. This clonotype was counted many times. This clone's antigen is unknown. The sample holds no much larger clone one base away, and base qualities are not on file. Sequencer: Illumina HiSeq 2500. TCR beta libraries were prepared by quantitative 5'-RACE with molecular barcodes. Concerning the study's data processing: A new computational method, built on a probabilistic model of VDJ rearrangement, was used to identify disease-linked TCR variants. Using fastp at Q25 and MiXCR, TCRdb reprocessed the public reads and kept productive beta chains. Identical CDR3 proteins give one entry, which carries the most common genes and DNA. The V and J calls and clone size are TCRdb's, not the authors'. This sample comprises about 130,000 distinct CDR3 sequences, roughly 6.6% of them detected only once. The top ten clones comprise over 10% of the sample.

This entry belongs to a study of CD8 T cells in ankylosing spondylitis (dated by TCRdb to about 2017). The study in broad terms: The study set out to find disease-linked TCR variants by profiling T cell receptor beta repertoires in ankylosing spondylitis patients and healthy donors. The full study cohort comprised 25 ankylosing spondylitis patients and roughly 100 healthy donors. Peripheral blood samples were taken, and synovial fluid was additionally collected from ankylosing spondylitis patients.

Broader findings and caveats from the paper: Blood from ankylosing spondylitis patients appeared to be characterized by a TCR beta motif made up of about 8 highly homologous amino acid variants. Some of the motif variants had been reported before in the synovial fluid and blood of reactive arthritis patients, a finding that suggests common disease-initiation mechanisms. A CD8+ phenotype was shown by the disease-linked clones, which were found at relatively low frequencies in peripheral blood. The disease-linked clones were reported as significantly enriched in matched synovial fluid samples from ankylosing spondylitis patients.

The germline V gene sets CDR1 to SQVTM and CDR2 to ANQGSEA. From the cysteine through the phenylalanine, the CDR3 covers 12 amino acids. Only the CDR3 DNA stays, 36 bases, in frame from base 1. Relative to germline, V is 7 bases shorter and J is 6 bases shorter, with 15 bases between their ends. This TCR was sampled from a female donor with ankylosing spondylitis or in good health (not recorded which). Here the chain combines TRBV29-1 and TRBJ1-1; possibly the D gene is TRBD1, per 6 matching bases. The specimen was blood, either unsorted or a sorted T cell fraction (not recorded which). Here is the DNA: TGCAGCGCCCGACAGCCAGGGGCTGAAGCTTTCTTT. Its amino acids are CSARQPGAEAFF.